A selection of T cell receptor beta chains follows, all from one sample in a study of control samples from healthy donors and cancer patients. Assay used: immunoSEQ multiplex PCR; TCRdb lists only in-frame clones, some missing. The sample shows 120,000 to 150,000 clones, 93% of them seen only once. The sample consisted of blood. Receptor source: a man between 18 and 29 years old in good health. The CDR3 runs from the conserved cysteine through the conserved F or W. The D gene is left open where the match is weak. Size values are once, few and many counts, or a class for expanded clones, and some rows have none.

size	V	D	J	DNA	CDR3
.	TRBV4-2	.	TRBJ2-3	TGTGCCAGCAGCCAGCAAGGAAGGGGCACAGATACGCAGTATTTT	CASSQQGRGTDTQYF
.	TRBV15	.	TRBJ1-3	TGTGCCACCAGCAGCTACCCTTGGGGAAGAGGAAACACCATATATTTT	CATSSYPWGRGNTIYF
.	TRBV28	TRBD2	TRBJ2-3	TGTGCCAGCACTTTAGCGGGGGGGCCCAGTGTCACAGATACGCAGTATTTT	CASTLAGGPSVTDTQYF
.	TRBV29-1	.	TRBJ2-3	TGCAGCGTGCTATCCTGGGATACGCAGTATTTT	CSVLSWDTQYF
.	TRBV30	.	TRBJ1-5	TGTGCCTGGAGTGTACGTGGTGATCAGCCCCAGCATTTT	CAWSVRGDQPQHF
once	TRBV7-3	TRBD1	TRBJ1-2	TGTGCCAGCAGTTTGGACAGGAGAGATGGCTACACCTTC	CASSLDRRDGYTF
.	TRBV29-1	TRBD2	TRBJ2-7	TGCAGCGTTGAGGCTAGCGGGCCCTACGAGCAGTACTTC	CSVEASGPYEQYF
once	TRBV9	.	TRBJ1-1	TGTGCCAGCAGCCCTTTCCTAGACACTGAAGCTTTCTTT	CASSPFLDTEAFF
.	TRBV10-3	TRBD1	TRBJ1-1	TGTGCCATCAGTGAGAGGGGACAGCCGAACACTGAAGCTTTCTTT	CAISERGQPNTEAFF
.	TRBV7-7	.	TRBJ2-7	TGTGCTAGCAGCTCCTTGGACAGCTACGAGCAGTACTTC	CASSSLDSYEQYF
.	TRBV18	.	TRBJ1-1	TGTGCCAGCTCACTTGTTGGGGGAAACACTGAAGCTTTCTTT	CASSLVGGNTEAFF
once	TRBV19	TRBD1	TRBJ2-2	TGTGCCAGTAAAGAGGGGACAGGATGGAACACCGGGGAGCTGTTTTTT	CASKEGTGWNTGELFF
.	TRBV5-6	.	TRBJ2-7	TGTGCCAGCAGCCCGGACCGCGATTACGAGCAGTACTTC	CASSPDRDYEQYF
.	TRBV3-1/TRBV3-2	TRBD1	TRBJ1-4	TGTGCCAGCAGCCAAGCCCAGCAGGGGGGTGAAAAACTGTTTTTT	CASSQAQQGGEKLFF
once	TRBV30	TRBD2	TRBJ2-3	TGTGCCTGGAGTGTACTGGGGGGGGTGAGCACAGATACGCAGTATTTT	CAWSVLGGVSTDTQYF
.	TRBV24-1	TRBD1	TRBJ2-7	TGTGCCACCAGTGATTCGGGGACAGGGGGCTACGAGCAGTACTTC	CATSDSGTGGYEQYF
.	TRBV5-4	.	TRBJ2-7	TGTGCCAGCAGCTTCGGACGATCCTACGAGCAGTACTTC	CASSFGRSYEQYF
.	TRBV13	.	TRBJ2-1	TGTGCCAGCAGCCCCCAACGGCCACCCTACAATGAGCAGTTCTTC	CASSPQRPPYNEQFF
.	TRBV10-1	.	TRBJ2-2	TGCGCCAGCAGTGCATCCAGCGCGGGCACCGGGGAGCTGTTTTTT	CASSASSAGTGELFF
.	TRBV27	.	TRBJ1-5	TGTGCCAGCAGTTTAAGGGGGGCAGCCTCAGGTCAGCCCCAGCATTTT	CASSLRGAASGQPQHF
.	TRBV27	.	TRBJ1-2	TGTGCCAGCAGTTTAACAGTAGGAGGTTACCTTGGCTACACCTTC	CASSLTVGGYLGYTF
.	TRBV6-5	.	TRBJ1-1	TGTGCCAGCGGGGACCCCTATGGGGACACTGAAGCTTTCTTT	CASGDPYGDTEAFF
.	TRBV5-1	.	TRBJ2-5	TGCGCCAGCAGCCAAAAGACAGGCGGGGAGACCCAGTACTTC	CASSQKTGGETQYF
.	TRBV10-2	TRBD1	TRBJ1-1	TGCGCCAGCAGTGAGTCGATGTTTCCGTCGGGACAGGGTAGGACTGAAGCTTTCTTT	CASSESMFPSGQGRTEAFF
.	TRBV28	.	TRBJ1-2	TGTGCCAGCAGTCTTAAACTCACCTATGGCTACACCTTC	CASSLKLTYGYTF
.	TRBV7-9	TRBD1	TRBJ2-5	TGTGCCAGCAGCTCTAGGACAGGGGGTAGGCACGAGACCCAGTACTTC	CASSSRTGGRHETQYF
.	TRBV5-1	.	TRBJ2-5	TGCGCCAGCAGCTTGGATGGGGGTGAGACCCAGTACTTC	CASSLDGGETQYF
.	TRBV4-3	.	TRBJ1-1	TGCGCCAGCAGCCAAGTAAGGGGCATGCGGACTGAAGCTTTCTTT	CASSQVRGMRTEAFF
.	TRBV15	.	TRBJ1-5	TGTGCCACCAGCCCTTACGGTGGTTATAGCAATCAGCCCCAGCATTTT	CATSPYGGYSNQPQHF
.	TRBV11-1	.	TRBJ1-1	TGTGCCAGCAGCTTCCCAGGGACTGAAGCTTTCTTT	CASSFPGTEAFF
.	TRBV7-3	TRBD1	TRBJ1-1	TGTGCCAGCAGACCTACAGGGGGTGGGGATGAAGCTTTCTTT	CASRPTGGGDEAFF
.	TRBV28	TRBD1	TRBJ1-1	TGTGCCAGCAGGACAGGGGCCACTGAAGCTTTCTTT	CASRTGATEAFF
.	TRBV7-9	TRBD2	TRBJ2-3	TGTGCCAGCAGGCCCCCCGGGGAGGGAACAGATACGCAGTATTTT	CASRPPGEGTDTQYF
.	TRBV29-1	TRBD1	TRBJ1-4	TGCAGCGTCGGGCGACCGAAGCGACAGGGGGGAGATGAAAAACTGTTTTTT	CSVGRPKRQGGDEKLFF
.	TRBV28	.	TRBJ2-7	TGTGCCAGCAGCCAGGGGTACACCTACGAGCAGTACTTC	CASSQGYTYEQYF